This is a list of T cell receptor beta chains from one sample in a study of T cell responses to AZD1222 COVID-19 vaccine. Clones were read by immunoSEQ multiplex PCR, and TCRdb kept only the in-frame ones, dropping some. Altogether under 150,000 clones are present, 89% being singletons, with the ten largest covering approximately 9.8%. Sequenced here: peripheral blood, sampled 28 days after the second AZD1222 dose. The origin of the receptors is an adult who received the AZD1222 COVID-19 vaccine. CDR3s include the opening cysteine and the closing phenylalanine or tryptophan. D genes are given only for firm matches. Clone size appears in some rows only: once, few, many, or a class for an expanded clone.

cdr3_length: 15
j_call: TRBJ2-3
clone_size: -
d_call: TRBD2
v_call: TRBV30
cdr3_aa: CAWSPGLGTTDTQYF
cdr3_nt: TGTGCCTGGAGTCCTGGACTAGGGACCACAGATACGCAGTATTTT

cdr3_length: 13
j_call: TRBJ1-5
clone_size: -
d_call: -
v_call: TRBV11-2
cdr3_aa: CASSLERGRPQHF
cdr3_nt: TGTGCCAGCAGCTTAGAACGGGGGCGGCCCCAGCATTTT

cdr3_length: 14
j_call: TRBJ2-1
clone_size: -
d_call: TRBD1
v_call: TRBV29-1
cdr3_aa: CSGDDQRGRNEQFF
cdr3_nt: TGCAGCGGCGACGATCAAAGGGGGCGCAATGAGCAGTTCTTC

cdr3_length: 12
j_call: TRBJ1-3
clone_size: -
d_call: -
v_call: TRBV30
cdr3_aa: CAWSSQGNTIYF
cdr3_nt: TGTGCCTGGAGTAGTCAAGGAAACACCATATATTTT

cdr3_length: 13
j_call: TRBJ1-1
clone_size: -
d_call: TRBD1
v_call: TRBV2
cdr3_aa: CASIEGADTEAFF
cdr3_nt: TGTGCCAGCATCGAGGGGGCTGACACTGAAGCTTTCTTT

cdr3_length: 15
j_call: TRBJ2-7
clone_size: -
d_call: TRBD2
v_call: TRBV7-2
cdr3_aa: CASSRGGQGSYEQYF
cdr3_nt: TGTGCCAGCAGCCGCGGGGGGCAGGGTTCCTACGAGCAGTACTTC

cdr3_length: 15
j_call: TRBJ1-6
clone_size: few
d_call: -
v_call: TRBV27
cdr3_aa: CASSLSEGRRSPLHF
cdr3_nt: TGTGCCAGCAGTTTATCGGAGGGGCGACGGTCACCCCTCCACTTT

cdr3_length: 13
j_call: TRBJ1-1
clone_size: -
d_call: -
v_call: TRBV29-1
cdr3_aa: CSVKPTLNTEAFF
cdr3_nt: TGCAGCGTCAAACCGACCCTGAACACTGAAGCTTTCTTT

cdr3_length: 11
j_call: TRBJ2-1
clone_size: -
d_call: -
v_call: TRBV24-1
cdr3_aa: CATSDFNEQFF
cdr3_nt: TGTGCCACCAGTGATTTTAATGAGCAGTTCTTC

cdr3_length: 13
j_call: TRBJ1-5
clone_size: once
d_call: -
v_call: TRBV7-2
cdr3_aa: CASSFGSGQPQHF
cdr3_nt: TGTGCCAGCAGCTTCGGATCTGGTCAGCCCCAGCATTTT

cdr3_length: 13
j_call: TRBJ1-2
clone_size: -
d_call: TRBD1
v_call: TRBV9
cdr3_aa: CASSLGQGGGYTF
cdr3_nt: TGTGCCAGCAGCCTGGGACAGGGAGGCGGCTACACCTTC

cdr3_length: 11
j_call: TRBJ2-5
clone_size: -
d_call: -
v_call: TRBV2
cdr3_aa: CASSLQETQYF
cdr3_nt: TGTGCCAGCAGTCTTCAAGAGACCCAGTACTTC

cdr3_length: 14
j_call: TRBJ2-6
clone_size: -
d_call: -
v_call: TRBV5-1
cdr3_aa: CASSFGDTSNVLTF
cdr3_nt: TGCGCCAGCAGCTTTGGCGACACCTCCAACGTCCTGACTTTC

cdr3_length: 13
j_call: TRBJ1-5
clone_size: -
d_call: -
v_call: TRBV7-2
cdr3_aa: CASSLVSYQPQHF
cdr3_nt: TGTGCCAGCAGCTTAGTAAGTTATCAGCCCCAGCATTTT

cdr3_length: 13
j_call: TRBJ2-1
clone_size: -
d_call: -
v_call: TRBV19
cdr3_aa: CASSMGVYNEQFF
cdr3_nt: TGTGCCAGTAGTATGGGCGTCTACAATGAGCAGTTCTTC

cdr3_length: 15
j_call: TRBJ2-7
clone_size: -
d_call: -
v_call: TRBV9
cdr3_aa: CASSVGDSGAYEQYF
cdr3_nt: TGTGCCAGCAGCGTAGGGGATAGCGGAGCCTACGAGCAGTACTTC

cdr3_length: 12
j_call: TRBJ2-5
clone_size: -
d_call: -
v_call: TRBV2
cdr3_aa: CASSGYTETQYF
cdr3_nt: TGTGCCAGCAGTGGGTACACGGAAACCCAGTACTTC

cdr3_length: 13
j_call: TRBJ1-2
clone_size: -
d_call: -
v_call: TRBV30
cdr3_aa: CAWSVRDSYGYTF
cdr3_nt: TGTGCCTGGAGTGTCCGGGACTCCTATGGCTACACCTTC

cdr3_length: 15
j_call: TRBJ2-3
clone_size: -
d_call: -
v_call: TRBV2
cdr3_aa: CASSLRLGYTDTQYF
cdr3_nt: TGTGCCAGCAGTCTCCGACTTGGTTACACAGATACGCAGTATTTT

cdr3_length: 13
j_call: TRBJ1-4
clone_size: -
d_call: TRBD1
v_call: TRBV13
cdr3_aa: CASSLRGREKLFF
cdr3_nt: TGTGCCAGCAGCCTTAGGGGGCGTGAAAAACTGTTTTTT

cdr3_length: 13
j_call: TRBJ2-5
clone_size: -
d_call: -
v_call: TRBV7-9
cdr3_aa: CASSWGSQETQYF
cdr3_nt: TGTGCCAGCAGCTGGGGGAGCCAAGAGACCCAGTACTTC

cdr3_length: 16
j_call: TRBJ2-7
clone_size: -
d_call: TRBD1
v_call: TRBV7-8
cdr3_aa: CASSYPQDRGGDEQYF
cdr3_nt: TGTGCCAGCAGCTACCCCCAGGACAGGGGAGGGGACGAGCAGTACTTC

cdr3_length: 13
j_call: TRBJ1-5
clone_size: -
d_call: -
v_call: TRBV19
cdr3_aa: CASSIVNNQPQHF
cdr3_nt: TGTGCCAGTAGTATTGTCAACAATCAGCCCCAGCATTTT

cdr3_length: 15
j_call: TRBJ1-3
clone_size: once
d_call: -
v_call: TRBV6-5
cdr3_aa: CASRDQPFSGNTIYF
cdr3_nt: TGTGCCAGCAGGGACCAACCTTTCTCTGGAAACACCATATATTTT

cdr3_length: 13
j_call: TRBJ2-6
clone_size: -
d_call: -
v_call: TRBV10-1
cdr3_aa: CASGNSGANVLTF
cdr3_nt: TGCGCCAGCGGTAACTCTGGGGCCAACGTCCTGACTTTC

cdr3_length: 15
j_call: TRBJ2-3
clone_size: few
d_call: -
v_call: TRBV19
cdr3_aa: CASSIDTIFTDTQYF
cdr3_nt: TGTGCCAGTAGTATAGATACGATATTCACAGATACGCAGTATTTT

cdr3_length: 15
j_call: TRBJ2-6
clone_size: -
d_call: -
v_call: TRBV29-1
cdr3_aa: CSVQGSARGANVLTF
cdr3_nt: TGCAGCGTACAAGGGTCAGCTCGCGGGGCCAACGTCCTGACTTTC

cdr3_length: 15
j_call: TRBJ2-7
clone_size: -
d_call: -
v_call: TRBV5-4
cdr3_aa: CASSLGGLPPYEQYF
cdr3_nt: TGTGCCAGCAGCTTGGGGGGCCTGCCCCCCTACGAGCAGTACTTC

cdr3_length: 14
j_call: TRBJ1-1
clone_size: -
d_call: -
v_call: TRBV12-5
cdr3_aa: CASGLITYYTEAFF
cdr3_nt: TGTGCTAGTGGTTTGATTACATACTACACTGAAGCTTTCTTT

cdr3_length: 14
j_call: TRBJ1-4
clone_size: -
d_call: -
v_call: TRBV19
cdr3_aa: CASMTGGTNEKLFF
cdr3_nt: TGTGCCAGTATGACGGGGGGCACTAATGAAAAACTGTTTTTT

cdr3_length: 15
j_call: TRBJ1-2
clone_size: -
d_call: -
v_call: TRBV6-2/TRBV6-3
cdr3_aa: CASSSPQAINYGYTF
cdr3_nt: TGTGCCAGCAGTTCTCCGCAGGCGATTAACTATGGCTACACCTTC

cdr3_length: 17
j_call: TRBJ2-3
clone_size: once
d_call: TRBD1
v_call: TRBV5-1
cdr3_aa: CASSLRGTGDWADTQYF
cdr3_nt: TGCGCCAGCAGCTTGAGGGGGACAGGGGACTGGGCAGATACGCAGTATTTT

cdr3_length: 12
j_call: TRBJ1-5
clone_size: -
d_call: -
v_call: TRBV6-5
cdr3_aa: CASSYVGGPQHF
cdr3_nt: TGTGCCAGCAGTTATGTCGGGGGGCCCCAGCATTTT

cdr3_length: 12
j_call: TRBJ2-2
clone_size: once
d_call: -
v_call: TRBV6-2/TRBV6-3
cdr3_aa: CASSASGGELFF
cdr3_nt: TGTGCCAGCAGTGCGTCTGGTGGGGAGCTGTTTTTT

cdr3_length: 13
j_call: TRBJ2-1
clone_size: -
d_call: TRBD1
v_call: TRBV30
cdr3_aa: CAWNRQGANEQFF
cdr3_nt: TGTGCCTGGAACCGACAGGGGGCTAATGAGCAGTTCTTC

cdr3_length: 15
j_call: TRBJ1-3
clone_size: -
d_call: -
v_call: TRBV18
cdr3_aa: CASSPDSPAGNTIYF
cdr3_nt: TGTGCCAGCTCACCGGACAGCCCGGCTGGAAACACCATATATTTT

cdr3_length: 15
j_call: TRBJ2-3
clone_size: -
d_call: TRBD2
v_call: TRBV24-1
cdr3_aa: CATSDGGRVTDTQYF
cdr3_nt: TGTGCCACCAGTGATGGCGGGAGGGTCACAGATACGCAGTATTTT

cdr3_length: 12
j_call: TRBJ2-7
clone_size: -
d_call: -
v_call: TRBV6-6
cdr3_aa: CASSYSSGEGYF
cdr3_nt: TGTGCCAGCAGTTACTCCTCCGGCGAAGGGTACTTC

cdr3_length: 16
j_call: TRBJ2-1
clone_size: -
d_call: TRBD2
v_call: TRBV4-3
cdr3_aa: CASSQDGSGGVREQFF
cdr3_nt: TGCGCCAGCAGCCAAGATGGGAGCGGGGGGGTCCGTGAGCAGTTCTTC

cdr3_length: 17
j_call: TRBJ2-2
clone_size: -
d_call: TRBD2
v_call: TRBV5-4
cdr3_aa: CASSQGLAGGGTGELFF
cdr3_nt: TGTGCCAGCAGTCAGGGACTAGCGGGAGGGGGCACCGGGGAGCTGTTTTTT

cdr3_length: 15
j_call: TRBJ1-4
clone_size: -
d_call: TRBD1
v_call: TRBV24-1
cdr3_aa: CATFLEGTGGEKLFF
cdr3_nt: TGTGCCACCTTCCTTGAAGGGACAGGGGGCGAAAAACTGTTTTTT

cdr3_length: 15
j_call: TRBJ1-6
clone_size: -
d_call: -
v_call: TRBV27
cdr3_aa: CASSLRYRENSPLHF
cdr3_nt: TGTGCCAGCAGTTTAAGGTATAGAGAGAATTCACCCCTCCACTTT

cdr3_length: 19
j_call: TRBJ2-6
clone_size: many
d_call: -
v_call: TRBV4-1
cdr3_aa: CASSQIGLQDISGANVLTF
cdr3_nt: TGCGCCAGCAGCCAAATAGGCCTACAGGACATAAGTGGGGCCAACGTCCTGACTTTC

cdr3_length: 15
j_call: TRBJ1-2
clone_size: once
d_call: -
v_call: TRBV3-1/TRBV3-2
cdr3_aa: CASSPTWDFNYGYTF
cdr3_nt: TGTGCCAGCAGCCCTACCTGGGACTTTAACTATGGCTACACCTTC

cdr3_length: 13
j_call: TRBJ1-5
clone_size: -
d_call: -
v_call: TRBV7-2
cdr3_aa: CASSLVRDQPQHF
cdr3_nt: TGTGCCAGCAGCTTAGTGCGGGATCAGCCCCAGCATTTT

cdr3_length: 13
j_call: TRBJ1-2
clone_size: -
d_call: -
v_call: TRBV5-1
cdr3_aa: CASSTDLEGGYTF
cdr3_nt: TGCGCCAGCAGTACGGATCTGGAAGGAGGCTACACCTTC

cdr3_length: 15
j_call: TRBJ2-7
clone_size: -
d_call: TRBD1
v_call: TRBV3-1/TRBV3-2
cdr3_aa: CASSQERQGFHEQYF
cdr3_nt: TGTGCCAGCAGCCAAGAGAGACAGGGATTCCACGAGCAGTACTTC

cdr3_length: 16
j_call: TRBJ2-3
clone_size: -
d_call: -
v_call: TRBV7-6
cdr3_aa: CASSSVTGRITDTQYF
cdr3_nt: TGTGCCAGCAGCTCCGTAACAGGGAGGATCACAGATACGCAGTATTTT

cdr3_length: 14
j_call: TRBJ1-5
clone_size: -
d_call: -
v_call: TRBV18
cdr3_aa: CASSPGGSNQPQHF
cdr3_nt: TGTGCCAGCTCACCAGGAGGGTCCAATCAGCCCCAGCATTTT

cdr3_length: 16
j_call: TRBJ2-2
clone_size: -
d_call: TRBD1
v_call: TRBV2
cdr3_aa: CASSEPTGGFTGELFF
cdr3_nt: TGTGCCAGCAGTGAACCGACAGGGGGCTTCACCGGGGAGCTGTTTTTT

cdr3_length: 16
j_call: TRBJ2-7
clone_size: -
d_call: -
v_call: TRBV5-8
cdr3_aa: CASSLALGTSPYEQYF
cdr3_nt: TGTGCCAGCAGCTTGGCCCTCGGAACTAGCCCTTACGAGCAGTACTTC

cdr3_length: 16
j_call: TRBJ1-1
clone_size: -
d_call: -
v_call: TRBV6-2/TRBV6-3
cdr3_aa: CASRPRASLKNTEAFF
cdr3_nt: TGTGCCAGCAGGCCTCGGGCCTCACTAAAGAACACTGAAGCTTTCTTT

cdr3_length: 12
j_call: TRBJ1-1
clone_size: -
d_call: -
v_call: TRBV6-5
cdr3_aa: CASRTVNTEAFF
cdr3_nt: TGTGCCAGCAGGACAGTGAACACTGAAGCTTTCTTT

cdr3_length: 14
j_call: TRBJ1-1
clone_size: -
d_call: -
v_call: TRBV5-1
cdr3_aa: CASSFRDLNTEAFF
cdr3_nt: TGCGCCAGCAGCTTCAGGGACCTGAACACTGAAGCTTTCTTT

cdr3_length: 13
j_call: TRBJ2-3
clone_size: -
d_call: -
v_call: TRBV9
cdr3_aa: CASSVEPADTQYF
cdr3_nt: TGTGCCAGCAGCGTAGAACCCGCGGATACGCAGTATTTT

cdr3_length: 10
j_call: TRBJ1-5
clone_size: -
d_call: -
v_call: TRBV10-3
cdr3_aa: CAIIHQPQHF
cdr3_nt: TGTGCCATCATTCACCAGCCCCAGCATTTT

cdr3_length: 13
j_call: TRBJ1-1
clone_size: -
d_call: -
v_call: TRBV27
cdr3_aa: CASSPKGRGGAFF
cdr3_nt: TGTGCCAGCAGCCCAAAGGGCCGAGGGGGAGCTTTCTTT